The 5 T cell receptor beta chains reported below all come from one sample, sequenced in a study of blood T cell repertoires in COVID-19. Method: immunoSEQ multiplex PCR; TCRdb's copy keeps in-frame clones and lacks some. The table shows more than 200,000 clones, with nearly 90% occurring only once. The material sequenced was peripheral blood. The receptors derive from a man aged 18 to 30 with active or convalescent COVID-19.

This clone was seen once. The chain is built from TRBV6-5 and TRBJ2-3, with D perhaps TRBD2 (6 bases). Germline V lookup: CDR1 MNHEY, CDR2 SVGAGI. The CDR3 is made up of 13 amino acids. V was cut by 7 bases and J by 4 bases, with 12 bases left in between. The CDR3 is CASTSPGADTQYF. In nucleotides, the CDR3 is TGTGCCAGCACCTCCCCGGGAGCAGATACGCAGTATTTT.

This rearrangement joins TRBV6-5 to TRBJ1-2; 7 bases fit TRBD1. This CDR3 has 15 amino acids. Per the germline V gene, CDR1 is MNHEY and CDR2 is SVGAGI. V trimming: 5 bases; J trimming: 1 base; junction bases outside the gene matches: 7. The CDR3 loop reads CASSTGTDINYGYTF. CDR3 nucleotides: TGTGCCAGCAGTACAGGGACAGATATTAACTATGGCTACACCTTC.

The CDR3 reads CASSMWEGSNQPQHF. The CDR3 DNA is TGTGCCAGTAGTATGTGGGAGGGTAGCAATCAGCCCCAGCATTTT. This chain links TRBV19 with TRBJ1-5; D unclear. The CDR3 runs 15 residues. Germline CDR1 reads LNHDA; CDR2 reads SQIVND (reference sequence). Trimming took 3 bases from V and 0 from J, leaving 9 bases between them.

The J gene is TRBJ2-7, the V gene TRBV3-1 (or the pseudogene TRBV3-2); a weak D match, TRBD2 (6 bases). V was shortened by 11 bases and J by 3 bases, with 11 bases between the two germline ends. The germline V gene has CDR1 LGHDT and CDR2 YNNKEL (reference sequence). This CDR3 is 11 amino acids long. CDR3 region: CASGLLYEQYF. The CDR3 DNA follows: TGTGCCTCGGGACTTCTCTACGAGCAGTACTTC.

The gene calls are TRBV5-1 and TRBJ1-5; the D gene is possibly TRBD1 (5 bases). The length of the CDR3 is 14 residues. Germline V gene sequence: CDR1 SGHRS, CDR2 YFSETQ. V lost 2 bases to trimming and J lost 6 bases, with 12 bases between them. CDR3 in DNA: TGCGCCAGCAGCTTAATTCCAGGGTCTCAGCCCCAGCATTTT. It yields the protein CASSLIPGSQPQHF.